The rows below give T cell receptor beta chains drawn from one sample of a study of PD-L1 blockade in urothelial cancer. Sequencing used immunoSEQ multiplex PCR; TCRdb keeps in-frame clones, though not all of them. The sample lists roughly 40,000 clones; about 89% were seen once. Sequencing used PBMCs, obtained around atezolizumab (anti-PD-L1) treatment. The receptor set was obtained from a woman aged 55-70 years with urothelial cancer. Each CDR3 is given with its conserved first and last residue. The D gene is left open where the match is weak. Only some rows state a clone size, as once, few, many or a class for expanded clones.

>.|.|TRBJ2-1|15|TRBV27
TGTGCCAGCAGTTTAATTGGGAGCGGATATAATGAGCAGTTCTTC
CASSLIGSGYNEQFF
>.|.|TRBJ2-6|15|TRBV6-5
TGTGCCAGCAGTCGAGCGGGCTCTGGGGCCAACGTCCTGACTTTC
CASSRAGSGANVLTF
>.|TRBD1|TRBJ2-1|15|TRBV9
TGTGCCAGCAGCGCCACGACAGGGGCCCTCAATGAGCAGTTCTTC
CASSATTGALNEQFF
>.|.|TRBJ2-7|13|TRBV7-3
TGTGCCAGCAGCTTAGGCTCGGCGGACGAGCAGTACTTC
CASSLGSADEQYF
>.|.|TRBJ2-3|15|TRBV28
TGTGCCAGCGGGATAGGCAGGAGGGGCACAGATACGCAGTATTTT
CASGIGRRGTDTQYF
>.|.|TRBJ2-1|14|TRBV5-6
TGTGCCAGCAAATTCCTAGGAGGCCACGCCGAGCAGTTCTTC
CASKFLGGHAEQFF
>.|TRBD2|TRBJ2-7|14|TRBV6-5
TGTGCCAGCAGCCGATTAGCGGGAAGCTACGAGCAGTACTTC
CASSRLAGSYEQYF
>few|TRBD2|TRBJ2-5|17|TRBV7-2
TGTGCCAGCAGCTCCATGACGGGGGGAGGACCCCAAGAGACCCAGTACTTC
CASSSMTGGGPQETQYF
>.|TRBD2|TRBJ2-3|19|TRBV4-3
TGCGCCAGCAGCCAAGTCACGACTAGCGGGAGCGTTGTCACAGATACGCAGTATTTT
CASSQVTTSGSVVTDTQYF
>once|TRBD1|TRBJ1-2|14|TRBV6-6
TGTGCCAGCAGCCTCCAGGGGGTAATGCGTGGCTACACCTTC
CASSLQGVMRGYTF
>.|TRBD1|TRBJ1-4|16|TRBV28
TGTGCCAGCAGTCAGACAGGGTATGCAACTAATGAAAAACTGTTTTTT
CASSQTGYATNEKLFF
>.|.|TRBJ1-2|12|TRBV5-1
TGCGCCAGCAGCTTGGGTCGGTATGGCTACACCTTC
CASSLGRYGYTF
>once|TRBD1|TRBJ2-5|15|TRBV28
TGTGCCAGCAGTTTGGGGACAGGGGGGAAAGAGACCCAGTACTTC
CASSLGTGGKETQYF
>.|TRBD1|TRBJ1-4|14|TRBV5-5
TGTGCCAGCAGCTTTTCACAGGGGCAGGAAAAACTGTTTTTT
CASSFSQGQEKLFF
>.|TRBD1|TRBJ2-7|14|TRBV5-1
TGCGCCAGCAGCTGGGACAGCGGAACCTACGAGCAGTACTTC
CASSWDSGTYEQYF
>.|TRBD1|TRBJ1-5|17|TRBV27
TGTGCCAGCAGAGATCAATCCGGGACAGGGATCGGCCAGCCCCAGCATTTT
CASRDQSGTGIGQPQHF
>.|.|TRBJ1-1|14|TRBV28
TGTGCCAGCAGTTTTTGGGGGGGGAACACTGAAGCTTTCTTT
CASSFWGGNTEAFF
>.|.|TRBJ2-3|17|TRBV19
TGTGCCAGTAGTACCTGGGTTTGGGGGAGGAGGACAGATACGCAGTATTTT
CASSTWVWGRRTDTQYF
>.|TRBD1|TRBJ2-5|15|TRBV6-5
TGTGCCAGCAGTAGGGACAGGGGCCGGGTCAAGACCCAGTACTTC
CASSRDRGRVKTQYF
>.|TRBD2|TRBJ2-1|14|TRBV2
TGTGCCAGCCACCTCCGCGGGAGGGGGAATGAGCAGTTCTTC
CASHLRGRGNEQFF
>.|TRBD1|TRBJ1-5|14|TRBV18
TGTGCCAGCTCACCGGGACAGGGCAATCAGCCCCAGCATTTT
CASSPGQGNQPQHF
>.|.|TRBJ2-5|16|TRBV4-1
TGCGCCAGCAGCCCAGGGGGGAGACCTGGCCAAGAGACCCAGTACTTC
CASSPGGRPGQETQYF